The entry below describes one TCR beta chain. The antigen is not known. The germline CDR1 and CDR2 sequences are SGHTA and FQGNSA. The V segment lost 5 bases and the J segment 4 bases; nucleotides outside the gene matches: 8. The CDR3 sequence is 15 residues long. This sample was taken from a study of response to subunit inactivated influenza vaccine. Overall study results and limits: T cells newly recruited by each seasonal influenza vaccination are few, the authors suggested.

TCRdb independently ran MiXCR on the RT-PCR reads; one entry per CDR3 protein. The sample shows roughly 460,000 distinct CDR3 sequences, 11% of them seen only once. This TCR was sampled from a man aged 45-65 years who received an inactivated influenza vaccine. This chain uses TRBV7-2 with TRBJ2-7; TRBD2 agrees at 10 bases. Sequenced here: PBMCs from blood, sampled roughly 47 days after vaccination. CDR3 sequence: CASSHRTSGVYEQYF. The CDR3 bases are TGTGCCAGCAGCCACAGGACTAGCGGAGTTTACGAGCAGTACTTC.